A selection of T cell receptor beta chains follows, all from one sample in a study of blood T cells in healthy people across ages. TCRdb used MiXCR to reprocess the 5' RACE reads, holding one entry per CDR3 protein. The table shows roughly 700,000 distinct CDR3 sequences, with about 30% occurring only once. Material: blood. Receptors originate from a woman aged 80 or older in good health. Each CDR3 is given with its conserved first and last residue. The D gene is left open where the match is weak. Not all rows give a size; the values are once, few, many and, for expanded clones, a class.

TRBD2	TRBJ2-3	.	TRBV7-2	TGCGCCAGCAGCTTAGGGGACTACCGCACAGATACGCAGTATTTT	CASSLGDYRTDTQYF
.	TRBJ1-2	many	TRBV30	TGTGCCTGGAGTGTACGGTCCTATGGCTACACCTTC	CAWSVRSYGYTF
.	TRBJ1-2	few	TRBV30	TGTGCCTGGAGTGTACAGAGCCTCTATGGCTACACCTTC	CAWSVQSLYGYTF
.	TRBJ2-7	.	TRBV7-3	TGTGCCAGCAACCTAAGGGCAGGGTCCTACGAGCAGTACTTC	CASNLRAGSYEQYF
.	TRBJ2-2	many	TRBV7-2	TGTGCCAGCAAGGCCGCGAACACCGGGGAGCTGTTTTTT	CASKAANTGELFF
.	TRBJ2-3	.	TRBV5-1	TGCGCCAGCAGCTTGGCAAGGCCAGATACGCAGTATTTT	CASSLARPDTQYF
.	TRBJ2-1	many	TRBV6-1	TGTGCCAGCAGGGATTCAAGTTGGACGGCTAATAATGAGCAGTTCTTC	CASRDSSWTANNEQFF
.	TRBJ1-5	many	TRBV20-1	TGCAGTGCTAGTAGAGCAAGAAACAATCAGCCCCAGCATTTT	CSASRARNNQPQHF
TRBD1	TRBJ1-2	many	TRBV20-1	TGCAGCTGGGTACAGGGGGGCGATGGCTACACCTTC	CSWVQGGDGYTF
.	TRBJ2-1	once	TRBV7-9	TGTGCCAGCAGCTTAGGGGAGTGGGGATACAATGAGCAGTTCTTC	CASSLGEWGYNEQFF
.	TRBJ2-1	many	TRBV9	TGTGCCAGCAGCGTATCTCAGAGGGGGTTTGACAATGAGCAGTTCTTC	CASSVSQRGFDNEQFF
.	TRBJ2-3	many	TRBV15	TGTGCCACCAGCAGGGACCTGGCGGGAAGCACAGATACGCAGTATTTT	CATSRDLAGSTDTQYF